Listed here are 2 T cell receptor beta chains from one sample, sequenced in a study of cytomegalovirus exposure and HLA in healthy donors. The PCR was carried out with 60 Vbeta primers and 13 Jbeta primers. Sequenced by immunoSEQ multiplex PCR; TCRdb stores in-frame clones only, minus some. The table shows more than 100,000 clones, with about 74% occurring only once. The specimen was PBMCs. The source of these receptors is a woman aged 35 to 49 in good health and CMV-seropositive.

This clone came up a few times. V and J are TRBV7-9 and TRBJ2-7, with a possible D match to TRBD2 (5 bases). Trimming removed 1 base from V and 6 bases from J, with 13 bases in between. The germline gives CDR1 SEHNR, CDR2 FQNEAQ (reference sequence). This CDR3 is built from 14 residues. The CDR3 nucleotides read TGTGCCAGCAGCTTAGTCGGGCGCGGAGGCGAGCAGTACTTC. Its translation is CASSLVGRGGEQYF.

This clone was seen a single time. The genes are TRBV6-5 and TRBJ1-5, with D unclear. Germline values: CDR1 MNHEY, CDR2 SVGAGI. This CDR3 has 12 amino acids. V was cut by 7 bases and J by 6 bases, with 10 bases left in between. The CDR3 coding sequence is TGTGCCAGCAACCTACCGGGTCAGCCCCAGCATTTT. Translated, it gives CASNLPGQPQHF.